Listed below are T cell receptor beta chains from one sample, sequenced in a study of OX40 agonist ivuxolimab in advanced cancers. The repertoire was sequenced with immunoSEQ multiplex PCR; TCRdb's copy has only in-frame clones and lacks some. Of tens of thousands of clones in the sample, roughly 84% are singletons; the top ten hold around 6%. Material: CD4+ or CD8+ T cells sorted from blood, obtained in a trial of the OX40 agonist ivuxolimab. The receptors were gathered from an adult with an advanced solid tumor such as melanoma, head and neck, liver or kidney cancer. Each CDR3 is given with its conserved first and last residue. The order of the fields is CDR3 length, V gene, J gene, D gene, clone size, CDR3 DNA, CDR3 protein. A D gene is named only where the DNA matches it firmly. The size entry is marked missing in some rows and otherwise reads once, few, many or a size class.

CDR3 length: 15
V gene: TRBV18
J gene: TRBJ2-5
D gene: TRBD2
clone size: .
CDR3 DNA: TGTGCCAGCTCACCGCAGCTAGCGGGGAAAGAGACCCAGTACTTC
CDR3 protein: CASSPQLAGKETQYF

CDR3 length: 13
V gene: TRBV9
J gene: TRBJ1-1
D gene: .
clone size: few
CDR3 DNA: TGTGCCAGCAGCGTCACCGGGAACACTGAAGCTTTCTTT
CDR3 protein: CASSVTGNTEAFF

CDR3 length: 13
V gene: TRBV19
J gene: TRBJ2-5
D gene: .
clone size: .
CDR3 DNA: TGTGCCAGTAGTTCCGGGTCCCAAGAGACCCAGTACTTC
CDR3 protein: CASSSGSQETQYF

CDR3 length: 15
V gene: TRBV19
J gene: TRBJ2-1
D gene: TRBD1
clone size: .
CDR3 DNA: TGTGCCAGATATATCCGGGACAGGGAAGACAATGAGCAGTTCTTC
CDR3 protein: CARYIRDREDNEQFF

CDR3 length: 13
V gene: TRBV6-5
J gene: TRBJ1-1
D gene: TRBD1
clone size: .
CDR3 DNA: TGTGCCAGTCAATACAGGGGCGGCACTGAAGCTTTCTTT
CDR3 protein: CASQYRGGTEAFF

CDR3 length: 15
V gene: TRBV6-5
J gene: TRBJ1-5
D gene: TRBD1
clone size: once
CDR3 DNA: TGTGCCAGCAGTTACGGACAGGGGACGGGCCAGCCCCAGCATTTT
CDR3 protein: CASSYGQGTGQPQHF

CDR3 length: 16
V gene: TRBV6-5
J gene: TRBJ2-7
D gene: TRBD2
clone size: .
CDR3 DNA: TGTGCCAGCAGTTCCATCAGACTAGCGGGCACCTACGAGCAGTACTTC
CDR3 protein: CASSSIRLAGTYEQYF

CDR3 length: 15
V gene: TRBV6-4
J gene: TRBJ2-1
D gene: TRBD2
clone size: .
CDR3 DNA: TGTGCCAGCAGTGACTCACCTAGCGGCTACAATGAGCAGTTCTTC
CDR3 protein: CASSDSPSGYNEQFF

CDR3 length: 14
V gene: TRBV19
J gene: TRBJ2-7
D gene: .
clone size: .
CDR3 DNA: TGTGCCAGTAGTATGGTTGGTAGCGGCTACGAGCAGTACTTC
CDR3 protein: CASSMVGSGYEQYF

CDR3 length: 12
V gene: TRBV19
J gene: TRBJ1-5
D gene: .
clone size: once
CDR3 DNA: TGTGCCAGTTCACAGGGCTGGCAGCCCCAGCATTTT
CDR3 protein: CASSQGWQPQHF

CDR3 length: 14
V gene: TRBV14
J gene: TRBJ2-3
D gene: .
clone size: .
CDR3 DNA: TGTGCCAGCAGCCAAGACCCATTGGTAGATACGCAGTATTTT
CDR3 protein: CASSQDPLVDTQYF

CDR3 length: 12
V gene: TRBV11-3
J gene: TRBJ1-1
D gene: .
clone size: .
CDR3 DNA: TGTGCCAGCAGCGATCGAAATTCTTTGGCTTTCTTT
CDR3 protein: CASSDRNSLAFF

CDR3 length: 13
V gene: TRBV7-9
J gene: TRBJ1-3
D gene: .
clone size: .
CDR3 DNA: TGTGCCAGCAGCTTAGGGTTTGGAAACACCATATATTTT
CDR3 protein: CASSLGFGNTIYF

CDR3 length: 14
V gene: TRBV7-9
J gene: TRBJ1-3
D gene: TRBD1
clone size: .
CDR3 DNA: TGTGCCAGCAGCCCAGGACAGGCGGGAAACACCATATATTTT
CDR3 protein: CASSPGQAGNTIYF

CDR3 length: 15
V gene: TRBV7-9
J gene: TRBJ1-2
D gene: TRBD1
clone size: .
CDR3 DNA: TGTGCCAGCAGCCTAGGACAGGGAAGACCCTATGGCTACACCTTC
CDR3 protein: CASSLGQGRPYGYTF

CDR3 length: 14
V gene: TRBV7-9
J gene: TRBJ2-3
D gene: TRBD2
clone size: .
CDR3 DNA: TGTGCCAGCAGCTCCGGGACTAGCGTAGATACGCAGTATTTT
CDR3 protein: CASSSGTSVDTQYF

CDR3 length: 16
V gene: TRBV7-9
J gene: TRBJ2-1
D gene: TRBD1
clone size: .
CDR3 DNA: TGTGCCAGCAGCTTCACTTGGACAGGGGGTGGGAATGAGCAGTTCTTC
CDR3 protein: CASSFTWTGGGNEQFF

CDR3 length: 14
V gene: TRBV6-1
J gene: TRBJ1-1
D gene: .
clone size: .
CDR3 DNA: TGTGCCAGCACTGAGGATCTCATGAACACTGAAGCTTTCTTT
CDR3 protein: CASTEDLMNTEAFF

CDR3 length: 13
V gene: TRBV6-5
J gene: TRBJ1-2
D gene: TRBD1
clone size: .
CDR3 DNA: TGTGCCAGCAGTTACGGACAGGGATTTGGCTACACCTTC
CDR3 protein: CASSYGQGFGYTF

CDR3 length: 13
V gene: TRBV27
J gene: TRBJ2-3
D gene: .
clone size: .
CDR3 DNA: TGTGCCAGCAGTTTAGGGAGAACAGATACGCAGTATTTT
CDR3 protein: CASSLGRTDTQYF

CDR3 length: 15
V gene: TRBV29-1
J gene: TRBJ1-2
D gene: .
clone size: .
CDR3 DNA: TGCAGCGTTGGCGGGGGACCGGCAGCTAACTATGGCTACACCTTC
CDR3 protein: CSVGGGPAANYGYTF

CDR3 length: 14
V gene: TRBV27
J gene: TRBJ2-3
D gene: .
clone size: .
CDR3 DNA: TGTGCCAGCAGTTTATCTTCCTACACAGATACGCAGTATTTT
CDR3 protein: CASSLSSYTDTQYF

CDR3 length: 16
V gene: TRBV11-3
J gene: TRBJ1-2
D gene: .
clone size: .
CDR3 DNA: TGTGCCAGCAGCTTTGCCTCAGTAAGAACTAGCTATGGCTACACCTTC
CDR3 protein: CASSFASVRTSYGYTF